A selection of T cell receptor beta chains follows, all from one sample in a study of T cells in localized non-small cell lung cancer. Sequenced by immunoSEQ multiplex PCR; TCRdb stores in-frame clones only, minus some. Of tens of thousands of clones listed, 88% were seen once; the top ten hold around 9.9%. The sample here was peripheral blood mononuclear cells, taken before any cancer treatment. The receptors derive from a woman aged 35 to 70 with stage III lung adenocarcinoma. CDR3s include the opening cysteine and the closing phenylalanine or tryptophan. A D gene is named only where the DNA matches it firmly. Some rows have no size entry. The others give once, few or many, or a class for an expanded clone.

V gene,clone size,D gene,J gene,CDR3 DNA,CDR3 protein
TRBV11-3,-,TRBD2,TRBJ2-3,TGTGCCAGCAGCCGGGGACTAGCGGGGGGGCCGGGCACAGATACGCAGTATTTT,CASSRGLAGGPGTDTQYF
TRBV11-3,-,-,TRBJ2-7,TGTGCCAGCAGCCTGGGACAACCCTACGAGCAGTACTTC,CASSLGQPYEQYF
TRBV7-8,once,-,TRBJ2-7,TGTGCCAGCAGCCCCCCACTCCGGGTAAGCTCCTACGAGCAGTACTTC,CASSPPLRVSSYEQYF
TRBV5-1,-,-,TRBJ1-2,TGCGCCAGCAGCCGGGGGAGCAGTCTCGAGTATGGCTACACCTTC,CASSRGSSLEYGYTF
TRBV6-1,-,-,TRBJ2-4,TGTGCCAGCAGTGAAGCGCTTCCGGTAGCCAAAAACATTCAGTACTTC,CASSEALPVAKNIQYF
TRBV6-6,-,-,TRBJ1-2,TGTGCCAGCAGTTACCGCGGGGAATCCTATGGCTACACCTTC,CASSYRGESYGYTF
TRBV2,-,-,TRBJ2-4,TGTGCCAGCAGAGTGACCGGGACACCCCTATTC,CASRVTGTPLF
TRBV19,-,TRBD1,TRBJ2-5,TGTGCCAGTAGTATTGCCCGTCCGAAACCGGGACAGGGGAAACAAGAGACCCAGTACTTC,CASSIARPKPGQGKQETQYF
TRBV6-5,-,-,TRBJ1-5,TGTGCCAGCAGTTCCTTCGGGGGCAATCAGCCCCAGCATTTT,CASSSFGGNQPQHF
TRBV4-3,-,TRBD1,TRBJ2-7,TGCGCCAGCAGCCAAAAGACAGGGGCCTCCTACGAGCAGTACTTC,CASSQKTGASYEQYF
TRBV5-1,-,TRBD1,TRBJ1-1,TGCGCCAGCAGCTTGGGACAGGGGGGCACTGAAGCTTTCTTT,CASSLGQGGTEAFF
TRBV6-5,-,-,TRBJ1-1,TGTGCCAGCAGTTGGGGAGGGGATACTGAAGCTTTCTTT,CASSWGGDTEAFF
TRBV9,once,-,TRBJ2-7,TGTGCCAGCAGCGTAGGGGGAGAGGACTACGAGCAGTACTTC,CASSVGGEDYEQYF
TRBV7-9,-,-,TRBJ1-1,TGTGCCAGCAGTGCATTTCCGAGACAGTGGGGGCCTGAAGCTTTCTTT,CASSAFPRQWGPEAFF
TRBV23-1,-,TRBD2,TRBJ2-1,TGCGCCAGCAGTCCTCGAGGACTAGCGGGAACCCAACTGTTCTTC,CASSPRGLAGTQLFF
TRBV18,-,TRBD1,TRBJ1-1,TGTGCCAGCTCACCCCAGGGGGCTGAGGGCACTGAAGCTTTCTTT,CASSPQGAEGTEAFF
TRBV5-4,-,-,TRBJ1-1,TGTGCCAGCAGCTCCGGAATTATGACAGGAAGGACTGAAGCTTTCTTT,CASSSGIMTGRTEAFF
TRBV7-9,once,-,TRBJ1-2,TGTGCCAGCAGCTTAGGCAACATTGGGGCAGGGTCTCTAGACTATGGCTACACCTTC,CASSLGNIGAGSLDYGYTF
TRBV29-1,-,-,TRBJ1-2,TGCAGCGTTGAGGGGGGCGATGGCTACACCTTC,CSVEGGDGYTF
TRBV30,-,-,TRBJ1-2,TGTGCCTGGAGTCGGCAGATCTATGGCTACACCTTC,CAWSRQIYGYTF
TRBV29-1,-,TRBD2,TRBJ2-1,TGCAGCGTTGAAAGGCGGGAGGGGAATGAGCAGTTCTTC,CSVERREGNEQFF
TRBV18,-,-,TRBJ1-1,TGTGCCAGCTCACCAGGAGGGTCCCAGAACACTGAAGCTTTCTTT,CASSPGGSQNTEAFF
TRBV5-4,-,TRBD1,TRBJ2-7,TGTGCCAGCAGCTTAGACAGGGGACTGGCCTACGAGCAGTACTTC,CASSLDRGLAYEQYF
TRBV7-9,-,-,TRBJ2-3,TGTGCCAGCAGCTCGCCGGGAGAGCTCCCCTCTGGTACGCAGTATTTT,CASSSPGELPSGTQYF
TRBV5-1,-,-,TRBJ2-7,TGCGCCAGCACCCCGGCAGGGGTCCACGAGCAGTACTTC,CASTPAGVHEQYF
TRBV19,few,-,TRBJ2-1,TGTGCCAGTAGCTTGACAGGTTCATACGAGCAGTTCTTC,CASSLTGSYEQFF
TRBV30,-,-,TRBJ2-7,TGTGCCTGGAGTGTACCGCGGGAGCAGTACTTC,CAWSVPREQYF
TRBV4-1,-,TRBD2,TRBJ2-7,TGCGCCAGCAGCCAAGCTTTACTAGCGTCTTACGAGCAGTACTTC,CASSQALLASYEQYF
TRBV10-1,once,-,TRBJ2-1,TGCGCCAGCAGTGGAATAGCTGGGAGTCTCGCTGAGCAGTTCTTC,CASSGIAGSLAEQFF
TRBV7-9,few,-,TRBJ1-5,TGTGCCAGCAGCCAAGGGGGGGACTATCAGCCCCAGCATTTT,CASSQGGDYQPQHF
TRBV4-3,-,-,TRBJ2-1,TGCGCCAGCAGCCAAGAGTATTTCCGGGGGGAGCAGTTCTTC,CASSQEYFRGEQFF
TRBV11-3,-,-,TRBJ2-2,TGTGCCAGCAGCCTCAGCCGGGAGCTGTTTTTT,CASSLSRELFF
TRBV5-4,-,TRBD2,TRBJ2-5,TGTGCCAGCAGCCGTGGACTAGCGGGGTCACAAGAGACCCAGTACTTC,CASSRGLAGSQETQYF
TRBV6-5,-,-,TRBJ2-2,TGTGCCAGCAGTTACGGCCGAGGGTTAGGGGAGCTGTTTTTT,CASSYGRGLGELFF
TRBV21-1,-,-,TRBJ1-4,TGTGCCAGCAGCAAGGGAGGGGCGATGGGAGGGGAAAAACTGTTTTTT,CASSKGGAMGGEKLFF
TRBV29-1,-,-,TRBJ2-3,TGCAGCGTTGGGGCTCGATTCACTGGAGATACGCAGTATTTT,CSVGARFTGDTQYF
TRBV19,-,TRBD2,TRBJ2-1,TGTGCCAGTAGTAAGAGGACTAGCGGGATGAGGAATGAGCAGTTCTTC,CASSKRTSGMRNEQFF
TRBV9,-,-,TRBJ2-6,TGTGCCAGCAGCCCCCTGGGCTCTGGGGCCAACGTCCTGACTTTC,CASSPLGSGANVLTF
TRBV27,-,-,TRBJ2-1,TGTGCCAGCAGTCCATTCTCCTACAATGAGCAGTTCTTC,CASSPFSYNEQFF
TRBV25-1,-,TRBD1,TRBJ1-6,TGTGCCAGTTCCGAAATTGAGGGGGCGGGCGTTTCACCCCTCCACTTT,CASSEIEGAGVSPLHF
TRBV6-5,few,-,TRBJ1-2,TGTGCCAGCAGAAGGGGGGACTATGGCTACACCTTC,CASRRGDYGYTF
TRBV14,-,-,TRBJ1-1,TGTGCCAGCAGCCAAGCCCTGAACACTGAAGCTTTCTTT,CASSQALNTEAFF
TRBV7-9,-,-,TRBJ2-2,TGTGCCAGCAGCCAAATAAACAGCAGAACGAACACCGGGGAGCTGTTTTTT,CASSQINSRTNTGELFF
TRBV5-6,-,-,TRBJ1-2,TGTGCCAGCAGCTTGGACAACCCCTATGGCTACACCTTC,CASSLDNPYGYTF
TRBV4-3,-,TRBD2,TRBJ2-1,TGCGCCAGCAGCCTTAGCGGGGGGGTCAGGGAGCAGTTCTTC,CASSLSGGVREQFF
TRBV15,-,-,TRBJ1-6,TGTGCCACCAGCAGGACAGACCATAATTCACCCCTCCACTTT,CATSRTDHNSPLHF
TRBV27,once,TRBD1,TRBJ1-1,TGTGCCAGCAGTGTACAGGGGCCGAACACTGAAGCTTTCTTT,CASSVQGPNTEAFF
TRBV18,once,-,TRBJ1-4,TGTGCCAGCTCACCAGGGGCGGAGGGACTGTTTTTT,CASSPGAEGLFF
TRBV18,once,-,TRBJ2-3,TGTGCCAGCTCACCACCCAAGGCATCTCCCACAGATACGCAGTATTTT,CASSPPKASPTDTQYF
TRBV30,-,TRBD1,TRBJ2-2,TGTGCCTGGGGACAGGGGACCGGGGAGCTGTTTTTT,CAWGQGTGELFF
TRBV9,-,TRBD1,TRBJ2-7,TGTGCCAGCAGCATCGGACAGGGTGGCTACGAGCAGTACTTC,CASSIGQGGYEQYF
TRBV4-3,-,TRBD1,TRBJ1-2,TGCGCCAGCAGCCAAGAGGGACAGGGGTTTGGCTACACCTTC,CASSQEGQGFGYTF
TRBV21-1,once,-,TRBJ2-7,TGTGCCAGCAGCAAAATCAAGGGCCCGACAGGCCACGAGCAGTACTTC,CASSKIKGPTGHEQYF